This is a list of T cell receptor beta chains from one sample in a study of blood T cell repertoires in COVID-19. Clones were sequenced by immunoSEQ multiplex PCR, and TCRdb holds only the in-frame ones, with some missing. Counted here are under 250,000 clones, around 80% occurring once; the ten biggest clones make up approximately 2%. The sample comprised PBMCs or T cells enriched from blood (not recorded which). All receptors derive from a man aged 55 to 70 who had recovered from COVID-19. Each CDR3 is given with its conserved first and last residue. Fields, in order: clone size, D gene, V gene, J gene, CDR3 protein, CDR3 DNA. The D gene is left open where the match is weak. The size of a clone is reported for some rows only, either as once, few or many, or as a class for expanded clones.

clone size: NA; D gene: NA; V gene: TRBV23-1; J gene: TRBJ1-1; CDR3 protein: CASKFTREAFF; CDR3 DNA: TGCGCCAGCAAATTCACACGTGAAGCTTTCTTT
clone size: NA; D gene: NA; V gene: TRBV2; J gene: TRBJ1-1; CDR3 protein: CASSAGFTEAFF; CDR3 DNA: TGTGCCAGCAGTGCCGGGTTCACTGAAGCTTTCTTT
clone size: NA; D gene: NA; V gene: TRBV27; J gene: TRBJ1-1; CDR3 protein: CASSFGPSGATEAFF; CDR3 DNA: TGTGCCAGCAGTTTTGGACCCTCTGGGGCCACTGAAGCTTTCTTT
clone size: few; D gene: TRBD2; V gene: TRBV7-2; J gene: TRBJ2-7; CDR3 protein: CASSPRAGGTYEQYF; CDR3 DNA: TGTGCCAGCAGCCCTAGGGCGGGGGGAACCTACGAGCAGTACTTC
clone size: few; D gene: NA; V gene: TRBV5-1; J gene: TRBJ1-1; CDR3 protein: CASSLEDLNTEAFF; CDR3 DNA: TGCGCCAGCAGCTTGGAAGACTTGAACACTGAAGCTTTCTTT
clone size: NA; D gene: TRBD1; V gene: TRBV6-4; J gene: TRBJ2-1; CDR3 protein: CASSITGTGVEQFF; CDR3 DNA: TGTGCCAGCAGCATCACCGGGACAGGGGTTGAGCAGTTCTTC
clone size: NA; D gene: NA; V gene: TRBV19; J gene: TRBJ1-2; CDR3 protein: CASSRTGLNYGYTF; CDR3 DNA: TGTGCCAGTAGTCGAACAGGGCTTAACTATGGCTACACCTTC
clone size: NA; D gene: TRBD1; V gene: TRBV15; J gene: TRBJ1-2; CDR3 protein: CATSRTGLVGNYGYTF; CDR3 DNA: TGTGCCACCAGCAGGACAGGGTTGGTCGGAAACTATGGCTACACCTTC
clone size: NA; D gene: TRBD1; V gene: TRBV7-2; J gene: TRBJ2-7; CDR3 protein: CASSLGAGGYEQYF; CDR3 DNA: TGTGCCAGCAGCTTAGGGGCAGGGGGCTACGAGCAGTACTTC
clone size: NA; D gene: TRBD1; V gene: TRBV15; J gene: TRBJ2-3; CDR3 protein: CATSGDREGTDTQYF; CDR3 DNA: TGTGCCACCAGCGGGGACAGGGAAGGCACAGATACGCAGTATTTT
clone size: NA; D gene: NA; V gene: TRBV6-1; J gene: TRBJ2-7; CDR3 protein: CASSGWSGGGESYSYEQYF; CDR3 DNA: TGTGCCAGCAGTGGGTGGTCGGGGGGCGGTGAGTCTTACTCCTACGAGCAGTACTTC
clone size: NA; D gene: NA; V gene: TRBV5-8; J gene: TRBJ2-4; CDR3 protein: CASSLGVAKNIQYF; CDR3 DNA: TGTGCCAGCAGCTTGGGAGTAGCCAAAAACATTCAGTACTTC
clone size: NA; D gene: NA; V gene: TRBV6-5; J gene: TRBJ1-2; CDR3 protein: CASSSAGWYGYTF; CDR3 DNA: TGTGCCAGCAGTTCGGCGGGTTGGTATGGCTACACCTTC
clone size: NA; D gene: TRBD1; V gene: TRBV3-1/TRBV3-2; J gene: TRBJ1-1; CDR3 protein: CASSPRDRPNTEAFF; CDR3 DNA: TGTGCCAGCAGCCCACGGGACAGGCCAAACACTGAAGCTTTCTTT
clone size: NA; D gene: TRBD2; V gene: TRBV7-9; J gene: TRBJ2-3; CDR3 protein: CASSLRGGADTQYF; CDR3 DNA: TGTGCCAGCAGCTTGCGGGGGGGGGCAGATACGCAGTATTTT
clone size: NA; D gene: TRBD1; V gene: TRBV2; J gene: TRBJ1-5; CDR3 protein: CASTDRFGTGGQPQHF; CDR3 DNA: TGTGCCAGCACCGACCGGTTCGGGACAGGGGGTCAGCCCCAGCATTTT
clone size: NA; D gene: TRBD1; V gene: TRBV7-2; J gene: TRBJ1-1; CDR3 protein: CASSTQGYTEAFF; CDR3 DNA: TGTGCCAGCAGCACACAGGGGTACACTGAAGCTTTCTTT
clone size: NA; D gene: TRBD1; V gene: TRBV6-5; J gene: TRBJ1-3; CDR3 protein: CASRQGARGNTIYF; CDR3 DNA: TGTGCCAGCAGACAGGGGGCGCGGGGAAACACCATATATTTT
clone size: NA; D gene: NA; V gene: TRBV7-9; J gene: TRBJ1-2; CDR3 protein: CASSGHQFGYTF; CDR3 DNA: TGTGCCAGCAGCGGCCACCAATTCGGCTACACCTTC
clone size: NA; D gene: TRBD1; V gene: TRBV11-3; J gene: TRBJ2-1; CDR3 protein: CASSLGAGGIYNEQFF; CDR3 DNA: TGTGCCAGCAGCTTAGGCGCAGGGGGTATTTACAATGAGCAGTTCTTC
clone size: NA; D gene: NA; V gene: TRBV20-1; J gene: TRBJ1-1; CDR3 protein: CSARAPSEAFF; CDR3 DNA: TGCAGTGCTAGAGCCCCGTCGGAGGCTTTCTTT
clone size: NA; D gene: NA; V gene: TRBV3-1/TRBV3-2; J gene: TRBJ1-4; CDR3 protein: CASSHPQTREKLFF; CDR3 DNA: TGTGCCAGCAGCCATCCACAGACTAGAGAAAAACTGTTTTTT
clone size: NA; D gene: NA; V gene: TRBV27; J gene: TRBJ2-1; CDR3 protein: CASKRQEIYNEQFF; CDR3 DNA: TGTGCCAGCAAACGTCAGGAAATCTACAATGAGCAGTTCTTC
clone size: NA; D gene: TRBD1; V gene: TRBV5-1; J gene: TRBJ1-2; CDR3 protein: CASSKGQGITYGYTF; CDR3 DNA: TGCGCCAGCAGCAAGGGACAGGGAATTACCTATGGCTACACCTTC
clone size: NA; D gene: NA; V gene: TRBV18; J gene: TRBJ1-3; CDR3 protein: CASSPGQPGNTIYF; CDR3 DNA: TGTGCCAGCTCACCTGGACAGCCTGGAAACACCATATATTTT
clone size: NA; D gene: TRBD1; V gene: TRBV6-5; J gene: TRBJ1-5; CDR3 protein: CASSSGQGYQPQHF; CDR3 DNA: TGTGCCAGCAGCTCGGGACAGGGGTATCAGCCCCAGCATTTT
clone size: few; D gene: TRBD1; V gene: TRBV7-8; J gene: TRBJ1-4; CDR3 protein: CASSPGTGGGKLFF; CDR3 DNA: TGTGCCAGCAGCCCCGGGACAGGGGGAGGGAAACTGTTTTTT